The 10 T cell receptor beta chains listed next were all sequenced from one sample in a study of T cell repertoires in cytomegalovirus infection (dated 2019 in TCRdb). The sequencer listed for this sample is Illumina HiSeq 1500. TCRdb redid the processing of the public reads, applying fastp at Q25 and MiXCR, and retained in-frame beta chains. Every CDR3 protein is listed once, alongside the most common genes and DNA of its rows. Across this sample there are around 500,000 distinct CDR3 sequences, with more than 40% seen only once. The ten largest clonotypes hold 43% of the sample. Per the publication, the treatment or condition label means: in vitro stimulation with specific CMV peptide epitopes to enrich CMV-specific T cells. What these receptors recognize is not known. This material consisted of cultured PBMCs, taken from culture after CMV antigen stimulation. The receptors here all came from a human donor in good health (CMV status not recorded). Some clones in this sample may be carry-over from other donors' samples.

The V and J genes are TRBV19 and TRBJ2-1; TRBD2 aligns across 7 bases. V lost 2 bases, J lost 12 bases, and 13 bases stayed unmatched. This CDR3 region has 15 residues. Germline lookup yields CDR1 LNHDA and CDR2 SQIVND (reference sequence). The CDR3 reads CASSILDRDWGGQFF. The DNA of the CDR3 is TGTGCCAGTAGTATATTAGACCGGGACTGGGGGGGGCAGTTCTTC.

This sequence joins TRBV12-3 or TRBV12-4 and TRBJ2-7; 10 positions match TRBD2. The CDR3 has 14 amino acids. V lost 6 bases and J lost 2; bases outside the gene matches: 4. CDR3 residues: CASRKREGTYEQYF. The DNA of the CDR3 is TGTGCCAGCAGGAAGCGGGAGGGAACCTACGAGCAGTACTTC.

This clonotype turned up a few times. The genes are TRBV20-1 and TRBJ2-3; D ambiguous. Germline CDR1 is DFQATT and CDR2 is SNEGSKA (reference sequence). Trimming took 7 bases from V and 0 from J, leaving 14 bases between them. The CDR3 is made up of 14 amino acids. CDR3 loop: CSGMVETSTDTQYF. For the CDR3, the DNA is TGCAGTGGAATGGTGGAAACTAGCACAGATACGCAGTATTTT.

This clonotype turned up a few times. The CDR3 coding sequence is TGTGCCAGTAGTCGGGACAGGGGGATTGGGACCCAGCATTTT. As protein: CASSRDRGIGTQHF. The rearrangement links TRBV19 to TRBJ1-5; 11 bases agree with TRBD1. This CDR3 has 14 amino acids. J lost 11 bases, V lost 5 bases, and 8 bases had no gene match. CDR1 is LNHDA and CDR2 is SQIVND in the germline V gene (reference sequence).

The CDR3 reads CASGLIASYNEQFF. CDR3 nucleotide sequence: TGTGCTAGTGGTTTGATAGCCTCCTACAATGAGCAGTTCTTC. The V and J genes are TRBV12-5 and TRBJ2-1; D is uncertain. The CDR3 spans 14 residues. Deletions cut 2 bases from V and 0 bases from J, with 5 bases between. Germline CDR1 LGHNT, CDR2 FRNRAP.

Here the CDR3 reads CASSNTGHQETQYF. CDR3 DNA: TGTGCCAGCAGCAACACAGGGCATCAAGAGACCCAGTACTTC. The rearrangement links TRBV7-9 to TRBJ2-5; possible D gene TRBD1, 6 bases. V lost 5 bases and J lost 2, with 12 bases in between. CDR1 and CDR2 (germline): SEHNR, FQNEAQ (reference sequence). This CDR3 contains 14 residues.

CDR3 DNA sequence: TGTGCCAGCAGCTTCAGGGCGAATACGCAGTATTTT. This gives the protein CASSFRANTQYF. J is TRBJ2-3 and V is TRBV7-2; D is perhaps TRBD1 (5 bases). The V end lost 3 bases, the J end lost 7 bases, and 8 bases lay between the germline ends. This CDR3 comprises 12 residues. Germline lookup yields CDR1 SGHTA and CDR2 FQGNSA.

The genes are TRBV10-3 and TRBJ1-1; no reliable D call. The CDR3 runs to 12 residues. Per the germline V gene, CDR1 is ENHRY and CDR2 is SYGVKD. V lost 3 bases, J lost 1 base, and 3 bases lay in between. The CDR3 reads CAISDGNTEAFF. CDR3 in DNA: TGTGCCATCAGTGATGGGAACACTGAAGCTTTCTTT.

The rearrangement joins TRBV7-9 to TRBJ1-1, with D perhaps matching TRBD1 (5 bases). The CDR3 has 15 residues. Germline V CDR1 and CDR2: SEHNR, FQNEAQ (reference sequence). V lost 5 bases, J lost 0 bases, and 13 bases lay in between. CDR3: CASSPETALNTEAFF. The DNA for the CDR3 is TGTGCCAGCAGCCCGGAGACAGCTTTGAACACTGAAGCTTTCTTT.

The rearrangement uses TRBV7-2 and TRBJ2-5, with D perhaps assigned TRBD1 or TRBD2 (5 bases each). The CDR3 totals 14 residues. Trimming took off 3 bases at V and 5 bases at J, with 13 bases between the two ends. Germline lookup yields CDR1 SGHTA and CDR2 FQGNSA. The CDR3 sequence is CASSFLREGETQYF. The DNA of the CDR3 is TGTGCCAGCAGCTTTTTGCGCGAGGGGGAGACCCAGTACTTC.